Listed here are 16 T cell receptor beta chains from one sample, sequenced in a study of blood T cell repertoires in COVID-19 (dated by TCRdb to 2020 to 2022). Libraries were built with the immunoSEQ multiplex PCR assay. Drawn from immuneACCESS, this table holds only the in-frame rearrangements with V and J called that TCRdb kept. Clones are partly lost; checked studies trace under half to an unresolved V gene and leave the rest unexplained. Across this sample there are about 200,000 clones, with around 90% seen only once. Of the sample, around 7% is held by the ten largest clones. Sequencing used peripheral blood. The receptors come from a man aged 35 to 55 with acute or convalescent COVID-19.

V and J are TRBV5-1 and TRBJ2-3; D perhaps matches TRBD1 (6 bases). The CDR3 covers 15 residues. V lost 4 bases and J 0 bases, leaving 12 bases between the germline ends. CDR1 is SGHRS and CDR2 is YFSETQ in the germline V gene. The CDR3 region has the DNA TGCGCCAGCAGCCCTGACAGGTTTAGCACAGATACGCAGTATTTT. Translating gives CASSPDRFSTDTQYF.

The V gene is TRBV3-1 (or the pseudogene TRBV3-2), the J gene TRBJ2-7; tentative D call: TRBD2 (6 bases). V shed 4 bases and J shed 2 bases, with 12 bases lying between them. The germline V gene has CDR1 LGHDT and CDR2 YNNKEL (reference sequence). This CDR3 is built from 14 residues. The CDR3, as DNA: TGTGCCAGCAGCCCGGGACTGGGGGCCTACGAGCAGTACTTC. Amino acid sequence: CASSPGLGAYEQYF.

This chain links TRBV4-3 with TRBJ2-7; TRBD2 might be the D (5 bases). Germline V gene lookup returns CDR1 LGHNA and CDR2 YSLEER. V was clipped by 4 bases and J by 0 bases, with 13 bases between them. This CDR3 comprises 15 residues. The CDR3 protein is CASSPRGHSSYEQYF. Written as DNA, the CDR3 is TGCGCCAGCAGCCCCCGCGGGCACTCCTCCTACGAGCAGTACTTC.

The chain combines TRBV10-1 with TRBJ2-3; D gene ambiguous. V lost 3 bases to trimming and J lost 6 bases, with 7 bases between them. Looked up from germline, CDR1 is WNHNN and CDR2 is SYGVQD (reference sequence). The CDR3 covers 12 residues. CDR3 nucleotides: TGCGCCAGCAGTGACGCCGCGGATACGCAGTATTTT. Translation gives CASSDAADTQYF.

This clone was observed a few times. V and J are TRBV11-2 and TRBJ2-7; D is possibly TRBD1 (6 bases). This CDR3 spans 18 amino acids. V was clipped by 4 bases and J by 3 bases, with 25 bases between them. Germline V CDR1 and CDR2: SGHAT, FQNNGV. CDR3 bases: TGTGCCAGCAGCTCCCCCCAAAACACAAGGACAGCCTTCTACGAGCAGTACTTC. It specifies CASSSPQNTRTAFYEQYF.

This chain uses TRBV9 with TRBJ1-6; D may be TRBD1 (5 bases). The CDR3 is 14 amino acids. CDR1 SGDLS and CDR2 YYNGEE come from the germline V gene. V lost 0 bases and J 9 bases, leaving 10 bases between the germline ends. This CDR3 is CASSVGPGGSPLHF. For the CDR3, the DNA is TGTGCCAGCAGCGTAGGTCCCGGGGGTTCACCCCTCCACTTT.

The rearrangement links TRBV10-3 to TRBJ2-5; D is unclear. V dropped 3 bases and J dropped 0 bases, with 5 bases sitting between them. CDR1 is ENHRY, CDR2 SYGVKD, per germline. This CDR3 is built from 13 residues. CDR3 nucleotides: TGTGCCATCAGTGACGGTTACCAAGAGACCCAGTACTTC. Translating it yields CAISDGYQETQYF.

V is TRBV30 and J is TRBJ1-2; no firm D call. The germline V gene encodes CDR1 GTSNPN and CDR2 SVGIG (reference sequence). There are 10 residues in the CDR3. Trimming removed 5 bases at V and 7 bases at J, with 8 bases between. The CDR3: CAWGGSGYTF. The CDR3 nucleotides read TGTGCCTGGGGAGGGAGTGGCTACACCTTC.

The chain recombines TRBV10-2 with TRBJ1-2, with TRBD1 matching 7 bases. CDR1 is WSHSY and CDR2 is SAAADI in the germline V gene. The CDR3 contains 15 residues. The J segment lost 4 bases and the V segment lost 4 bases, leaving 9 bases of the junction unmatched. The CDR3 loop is CASSGSRTGSYGYTF. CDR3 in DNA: TGCGCCAGCAGTGGTTCACGGACAGGCTCCTATGGCTACACCTTC.

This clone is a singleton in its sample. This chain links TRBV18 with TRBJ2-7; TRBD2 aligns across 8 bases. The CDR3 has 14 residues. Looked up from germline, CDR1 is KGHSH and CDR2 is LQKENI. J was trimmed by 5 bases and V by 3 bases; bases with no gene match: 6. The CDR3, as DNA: TGTGCCAGCTCACCGCTCCCGGGGGGGCACGAGCAGTACTTC. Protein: CASSPLPGGHEQYF.

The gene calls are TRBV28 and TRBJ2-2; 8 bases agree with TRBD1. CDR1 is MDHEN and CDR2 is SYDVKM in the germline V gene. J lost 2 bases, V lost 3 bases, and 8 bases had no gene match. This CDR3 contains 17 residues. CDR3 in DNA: TGTGCCAGCAGTTTGGGGACAGGACCCTTAAACACCGGGGAGCTGTTTTTT. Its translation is CASSLGTGPLNTGELFF.

CDR3: CASSPPGQASEAFF. As DNA, the CDR3 is TGTGCCAGCTCACCACCGGGACAGGCTTCTGAAGCTTTCTTT. This chain links TRBV18 with TRBJ1-1, with 8 bases matching TRBD1. This CDR3 is 14 amino acids long. Germline V gene lookup returns CDR1 KGHSH and CDR2 LQKENI. The V segment lost 0 bases and the J segment 6 bases; nucleotides outside the gene matches: 3.

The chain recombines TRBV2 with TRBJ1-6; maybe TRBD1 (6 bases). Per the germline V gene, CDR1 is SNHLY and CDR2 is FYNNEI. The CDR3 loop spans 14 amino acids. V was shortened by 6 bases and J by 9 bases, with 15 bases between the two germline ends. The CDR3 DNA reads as TGTGCCAGCAGCGCGACAGGCCAGGGTTCACCCCTCCACTTT. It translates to CASSATGQGSPLHF. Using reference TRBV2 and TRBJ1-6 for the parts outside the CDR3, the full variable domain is EPEVTQTPSHQVTQMGQEVILRCVPISNHLYFYWYRQILGQKVEFLVSFYNNEISEKSEIFDDQFSVERPDGSNFTLKIRSTKLEDSAMYFCASSATGQGSPLHFGNGTRLTVT.

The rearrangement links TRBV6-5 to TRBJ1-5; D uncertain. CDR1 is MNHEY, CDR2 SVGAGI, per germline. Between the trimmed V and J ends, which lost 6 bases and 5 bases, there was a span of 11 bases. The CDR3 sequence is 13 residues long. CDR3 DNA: TGTGCCAGCAGGTGGAGGGATCATCAGCCCCAGCATTTT. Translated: CASRWRDHQPQHF.

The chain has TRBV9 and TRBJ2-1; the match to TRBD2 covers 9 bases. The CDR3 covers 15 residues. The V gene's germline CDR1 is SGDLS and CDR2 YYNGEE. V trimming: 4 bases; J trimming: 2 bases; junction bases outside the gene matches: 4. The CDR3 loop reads CASSSLAGAYNEQFF. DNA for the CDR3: TGTGCCAGCAGCTCACTAGCGGGTGCCTACAATGAGCAGTTCTTC.

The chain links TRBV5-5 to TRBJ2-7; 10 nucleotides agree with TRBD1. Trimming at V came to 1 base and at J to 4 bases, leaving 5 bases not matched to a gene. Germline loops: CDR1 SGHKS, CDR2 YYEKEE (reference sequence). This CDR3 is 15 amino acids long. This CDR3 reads CASSLLGTGVYEQYF. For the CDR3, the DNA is TGTGCCAGCAGCTTGCTAGGGACAGGGGTATACGAGCAGTACTTC.